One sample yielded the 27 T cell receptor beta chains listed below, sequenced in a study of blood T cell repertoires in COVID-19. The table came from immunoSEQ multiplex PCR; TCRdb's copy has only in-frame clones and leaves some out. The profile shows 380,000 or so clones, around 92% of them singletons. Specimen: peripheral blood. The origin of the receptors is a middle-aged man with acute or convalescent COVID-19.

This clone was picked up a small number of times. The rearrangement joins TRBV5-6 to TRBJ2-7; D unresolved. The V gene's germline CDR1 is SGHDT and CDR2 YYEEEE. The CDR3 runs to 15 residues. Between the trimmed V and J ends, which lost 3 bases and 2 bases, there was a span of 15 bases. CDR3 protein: CASSSTTWAPYEQYF. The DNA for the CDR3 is TGTGCCAGCAGCTCTACGACATGGGCCCCCTACGAGCAGTACTTC.

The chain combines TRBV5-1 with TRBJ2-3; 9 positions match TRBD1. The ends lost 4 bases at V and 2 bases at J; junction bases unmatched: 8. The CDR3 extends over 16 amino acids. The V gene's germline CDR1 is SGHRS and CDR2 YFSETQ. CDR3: CASSLNRGRFTDTQYF. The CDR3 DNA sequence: TGCGCCAGCAGCCTGAACAGGGGGCGCTTCACAGATACGCAGTATTTT. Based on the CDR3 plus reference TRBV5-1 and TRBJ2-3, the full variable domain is KAGVTQTPRYLIKTRGQQVTLSCSPISGHRSVSWYQQTPGQGLQFLFEYFSETQRNKGNFPGRFSGRQFSNSRSEMNVSTLELGDSALYLCASSLNRGRFTDTQYFGPGTRLTVL.

Here the CDR3 DNA reads TGCGCCAGCAGCTTAAGGACAGGCTTTGAAGCTTTCTTT. This sequence encodes CASSLRTGFEAFF. The rearrangement links TRBV5-1 to TRBJ1-1; 7 positions agree with TRBD1. Germline-derived CDR1 and CDR2 are SGHRS and YFSETQ. Trimming removed 2 bases from V and 7 bases from J; junction bases left unmatched: 5. This CDR3 is built from 13 residues. Looking up the rest from reference TRBV5-1 and TRBJ1-1 gives the full variable domain: KAGVTQTPRYLIKTRGQQVTLSCSPISGHRSVSWYQQTPGQGLQFLFEYFSETQRNKGNFPGRFSGRQFSNSRSEMNVSTLELGDSALYLCASSLRTGFEAFFGQGTRLTVV.

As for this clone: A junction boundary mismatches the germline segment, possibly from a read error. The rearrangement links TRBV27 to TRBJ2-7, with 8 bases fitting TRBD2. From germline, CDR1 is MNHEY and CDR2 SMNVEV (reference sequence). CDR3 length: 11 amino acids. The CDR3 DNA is TGCCAAAGCGGGAGCTCCTACGAGCAGTACTTC. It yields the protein CQSGSSYEQYF.

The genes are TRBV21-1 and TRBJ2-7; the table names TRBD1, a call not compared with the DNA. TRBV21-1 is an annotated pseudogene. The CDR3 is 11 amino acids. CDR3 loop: CASSPKFEQYF. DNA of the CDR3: TGTGCCAGCAGCCCAAAATTCGAGCAGTACTTC.

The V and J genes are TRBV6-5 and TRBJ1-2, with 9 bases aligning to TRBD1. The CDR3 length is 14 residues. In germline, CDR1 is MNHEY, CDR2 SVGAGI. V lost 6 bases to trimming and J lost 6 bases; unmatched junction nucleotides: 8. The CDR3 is CASRFLGQGDGYTF. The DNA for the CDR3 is TGTGCCAGCAGATTCCTGGGACAGGGCGATGGCTACACCTTC.

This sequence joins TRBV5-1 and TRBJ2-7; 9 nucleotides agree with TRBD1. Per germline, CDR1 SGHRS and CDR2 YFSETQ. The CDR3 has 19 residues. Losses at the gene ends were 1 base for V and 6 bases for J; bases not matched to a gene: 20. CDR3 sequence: CASSLFVVGTGTTRSEQYF. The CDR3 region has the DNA TGCGCCAGCAGCTTGTTCGTGGTCGGGACAGGGACCACAAGGTCCGAGCAGTACTTC.

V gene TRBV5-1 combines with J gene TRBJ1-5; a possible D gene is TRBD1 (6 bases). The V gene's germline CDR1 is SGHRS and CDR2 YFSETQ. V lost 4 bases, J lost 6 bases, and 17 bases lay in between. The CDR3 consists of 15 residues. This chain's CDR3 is CASSRTQGPGQPQHF. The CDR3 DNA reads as TGCGCCAGCAGCCGGACTCAGGGGCCCGGTCAGCCCCAGCATTTT.

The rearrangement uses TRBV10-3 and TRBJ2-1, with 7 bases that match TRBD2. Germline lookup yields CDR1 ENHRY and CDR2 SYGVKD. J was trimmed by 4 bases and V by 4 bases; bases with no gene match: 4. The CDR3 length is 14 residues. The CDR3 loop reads CAISAPGGYNEQFF. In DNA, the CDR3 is TGTGCCATCAGTGCCCCGGGGGGATACAATGAGCAGTTCTTC.

Here the CDR3 reads CASSEMTGSPYEQYF. The CDR3 nucleotides are TGTGCCAGCAGTGAGATGACAGGGTCCCCCTACGAGCAGTACTTC. This chain uses TRBV6-1 with TRBJ2-7; TRBD1 agrees at 7 bases. The CDR3 loop spans 15 amino acids. The trim removed 3 bases at V and 2 bases at J, leaving 7 bases unmatched. The germline V gene has CDR1 MNHNS and CDR2 SASEGT.

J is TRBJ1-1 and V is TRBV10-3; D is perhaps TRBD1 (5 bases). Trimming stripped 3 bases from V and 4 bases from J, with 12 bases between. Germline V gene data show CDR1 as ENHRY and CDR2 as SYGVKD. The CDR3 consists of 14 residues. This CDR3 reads CAISDQGKGTEAFF. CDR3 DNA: TGTGCCATCAGTGACCAGGGTAAAGGCACTGAAGCTTTCTTT.

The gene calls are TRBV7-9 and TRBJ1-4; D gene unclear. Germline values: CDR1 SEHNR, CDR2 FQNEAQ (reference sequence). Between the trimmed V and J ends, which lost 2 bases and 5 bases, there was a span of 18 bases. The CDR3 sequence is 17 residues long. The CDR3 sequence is CASSLSARGRVNEKLFF. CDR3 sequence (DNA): TGTGCCAGCAGCTTATCCGCCCGTGGGAGGGTGAATGAAAAACTGTTTTTT.

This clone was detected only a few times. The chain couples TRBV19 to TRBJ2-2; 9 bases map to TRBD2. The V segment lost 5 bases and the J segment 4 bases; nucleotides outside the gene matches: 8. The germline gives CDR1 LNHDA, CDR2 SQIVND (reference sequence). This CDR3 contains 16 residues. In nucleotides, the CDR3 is TGTGCCAGTAGTTTTATAGCGGGAGAGTCCACCGGGGAGCTGTTTTTT. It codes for CASSFIAGESTGELFF.

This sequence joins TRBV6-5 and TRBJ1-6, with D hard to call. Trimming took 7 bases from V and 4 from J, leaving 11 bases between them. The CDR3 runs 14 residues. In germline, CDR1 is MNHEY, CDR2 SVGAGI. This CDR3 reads CASTIGKYNSPLHF. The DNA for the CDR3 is TGTGCCAGCACTATCGGGAAGTATAATTCACCCCTCCACTTT.

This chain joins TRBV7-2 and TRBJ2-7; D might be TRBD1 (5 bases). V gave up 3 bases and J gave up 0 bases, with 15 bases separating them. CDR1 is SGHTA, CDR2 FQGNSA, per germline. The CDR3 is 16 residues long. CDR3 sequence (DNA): TGTGCCAGCAGCTTGATGACAGCTAGTAGCTCCTACGAGCAGTACTTC. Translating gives CASSLMTASSSYEQYF.

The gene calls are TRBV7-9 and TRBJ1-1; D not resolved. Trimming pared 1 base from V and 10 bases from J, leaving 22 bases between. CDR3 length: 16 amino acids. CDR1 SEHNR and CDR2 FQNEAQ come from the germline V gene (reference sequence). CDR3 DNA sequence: TGTGCCAGCAGCTTAGGCTCCGGGCCTCGCCAGCGGGTAGCTTTCTTT. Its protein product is CASSLGSGPRQRVAFF.

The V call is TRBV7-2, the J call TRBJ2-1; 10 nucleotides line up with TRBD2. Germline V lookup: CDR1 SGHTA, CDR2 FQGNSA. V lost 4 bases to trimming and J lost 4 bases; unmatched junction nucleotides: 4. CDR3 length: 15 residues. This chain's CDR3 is CASSSSGSRYNEQFF. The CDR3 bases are TGTGCCAGCAGCTCTAGCGGGAGTAGGTACAATGAGCAGTTCTTC.

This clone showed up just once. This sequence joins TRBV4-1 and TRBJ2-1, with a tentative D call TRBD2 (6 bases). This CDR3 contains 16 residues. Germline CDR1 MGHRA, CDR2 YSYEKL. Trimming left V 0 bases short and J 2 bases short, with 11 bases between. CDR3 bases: TGCGCCAGCAGCCAAGATGCGGGACGGGCCTACAATGAGCAGTTCTTC. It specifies CASSQDAGRAYNEQFF.

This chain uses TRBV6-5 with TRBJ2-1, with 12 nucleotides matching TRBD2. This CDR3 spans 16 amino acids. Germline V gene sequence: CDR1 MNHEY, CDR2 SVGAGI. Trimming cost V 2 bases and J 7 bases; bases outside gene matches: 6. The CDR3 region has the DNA TGTGCCAGCAGTTACGGAATGACTAGCGGGGGAAATGAGCAGTTCTTC. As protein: CASSYGMTSGGNEQFF.

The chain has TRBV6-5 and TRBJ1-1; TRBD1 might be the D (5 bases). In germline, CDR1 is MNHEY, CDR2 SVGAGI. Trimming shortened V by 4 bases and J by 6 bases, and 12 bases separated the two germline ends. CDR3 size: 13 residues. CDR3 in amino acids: CASSFQGGAEAFF. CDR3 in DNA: TGTGCCAGCAGTTTCCAGGGAGGCGCTGAAGCTTTCTTT.

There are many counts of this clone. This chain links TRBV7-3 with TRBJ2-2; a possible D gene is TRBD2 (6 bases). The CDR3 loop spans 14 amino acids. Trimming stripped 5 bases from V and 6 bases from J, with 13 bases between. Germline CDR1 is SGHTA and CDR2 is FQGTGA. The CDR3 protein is CASSRGLFAGELFF. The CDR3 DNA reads TGTGCCAGCAGCCGGGGACTGTTCGCCGGGGAGCTGTTTTTT.

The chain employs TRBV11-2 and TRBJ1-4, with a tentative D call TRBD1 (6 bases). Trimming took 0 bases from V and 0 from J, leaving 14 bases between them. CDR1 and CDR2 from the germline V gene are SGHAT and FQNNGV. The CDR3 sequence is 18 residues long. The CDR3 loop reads CASSLDSNRVATNEKLFF. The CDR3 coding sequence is TGTGCCAGCAGCTTAGATTCGAACAGGGTAGCAACTAATGAAAAACTGTTTTTT.

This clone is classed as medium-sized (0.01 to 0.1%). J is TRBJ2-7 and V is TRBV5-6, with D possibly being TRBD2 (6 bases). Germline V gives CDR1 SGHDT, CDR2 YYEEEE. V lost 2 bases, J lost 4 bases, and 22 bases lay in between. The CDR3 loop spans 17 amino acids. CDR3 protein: CASSFSPGGTLFYEQYF. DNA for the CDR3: TGTGCCAGCAGCTTTTCACCGGGTGGGACTTTATTTTACGAGCAGTACTTC.

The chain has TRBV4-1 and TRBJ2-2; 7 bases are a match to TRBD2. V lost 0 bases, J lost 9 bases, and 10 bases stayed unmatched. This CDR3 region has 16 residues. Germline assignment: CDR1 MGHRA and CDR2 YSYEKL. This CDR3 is CASSQERAGSNRELFF. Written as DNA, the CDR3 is TGCGCCAGCAGCCAAGAGAGAGCGGGAAGTAACAGGGAGCTGTTTTTT.

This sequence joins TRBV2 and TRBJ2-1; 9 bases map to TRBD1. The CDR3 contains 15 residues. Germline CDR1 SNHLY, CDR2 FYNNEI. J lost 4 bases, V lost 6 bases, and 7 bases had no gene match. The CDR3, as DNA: TGTGCCAGCAGCCCCGGGACAGGGATTTACAATGAGCAGTTCTTC. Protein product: CASSPGTGIYNEQFF.

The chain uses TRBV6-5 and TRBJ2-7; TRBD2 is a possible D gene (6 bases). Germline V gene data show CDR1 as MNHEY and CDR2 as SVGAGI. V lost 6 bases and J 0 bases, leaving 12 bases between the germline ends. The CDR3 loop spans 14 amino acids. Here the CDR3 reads CASRDTGLSYEQYF. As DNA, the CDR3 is TGTGCCAGCAGAGACACGGGACTCTCCTACGAGCAGTACTTC.

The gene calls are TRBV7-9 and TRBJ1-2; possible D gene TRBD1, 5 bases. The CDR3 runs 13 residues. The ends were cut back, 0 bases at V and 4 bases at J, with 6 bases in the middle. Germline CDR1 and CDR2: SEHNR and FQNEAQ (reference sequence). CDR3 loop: CASSLAGGYGYTF. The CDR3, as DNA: TGTGCCAGCAGCTTAGCCGGGGGCTATGGCTACACCTTC.